What follows are 6 T cell receptor beta chains derived from one specimen sequenced in a study of regulatory T cells in long-lasting Graves disease. In building TCR beta libraries, iRepertoire HTBI primers were used together with Arm-PCR of CDR3 regions. MiXCR, run by TCRdb on the multiplex PCR reads, gives a single entry per CDR3 protein. The sample shows some 470,000 distinct CDR3 sequences, 20% to 25% of them seen only once. Time point meaning: persistent/refractory GD, antithyroid drugs over 5 years with positive TRAb. Isolated PBMC RNA provided the starting material for the TCR library. Sequences were derived from peripheral blood mononuclear cells (PBMCs), sampled when the disease was refractory, from a patient treated with antithyroid drugs. These receptor sequences come from a female donor with Graves disease.

This chain joins TRBV15 and TRBJ1-3; D call uncertain. In germline, CDR1 is LNHNV, CDR2 YYDKDF (reference sequence). The CDR3 is made up of 14 amino acids. Trimming cost V 6 bases and J 0 bases, with 9 bases left between them. CDR3 amino acids: CATRTFGSGNTIYF. For the CDR3, the DNA is TGTGCCACCAGAACCTTTGGCTCTGGAAACACCATATATTTT.

This clonotype was seen a handful of times. The rearrangement joins TRBV28 to TRBJ2-2; 8 bases are shared with TRBD1. The CDR3 contains 16 residues. V lost 6 bases and J lost 1; bases outside the gene matches: 7. Germline CDR1 reads MDHEN; CDR2 reads SYDVKM. CDR3 sequence: CASRSTGVENTGELFF. The CDR3 DNA follows: TGTGCCAGCAGGTCGACAGGGGTAGAGAACACCGGGGAGCTGTTTTTT.

This clonotype was counted many times. The V and J genes are TRBV27 and TRBJ1-5, with D possibly being TRBD1 (5 bases). V shed 6 bases and J shed 1 base, with 10 bases lying between them. CDR3 length equals 14 residues. CDR1 is MNHEY, CDR2 SMNVEV, per germline (reference sequence). CDR3 protein: CASSVGTSNQPQHF. In nucleotides, the CDR3 is TGTGCCAGCAGCGTAGGGACCAGCAATCAGCCCCAGCATTTT.

This clonotype occurred many times. The V call is TRBV28, the J call TRBJ1-1; D possibly corresponds to TRBD1 (5 bases). The CDR3 runs to 13 residues. Trimming took 7 bases from V and 1 from J, leaving 10 bases between them. Germline CDR1 and CDR2: MDHEN and SYDVKM. CDR3 sequence reads: CASIAGPNTEAFF. Here the CDR3 DNA reads TGTGCCAGCATTGCAGGGCCGAACACTGAAGCTTTCTTT.

There are a few counts of this clonotype. The chain recombines TRBV11-3 with TRBJ1-1; D might be TRBD1 (6 bases). This CDR3 region has 12 residues. The germline gives CDR1 SGHNT, CDR2 YENEEA. The V and J ends lost 6 bases and 5 bases respectively, with 10 bases between them. This chain's CDR3 is CASSTGPTEAFF. The CDR3 DNA reads as TGTGCCAGCAGTACAGGGCCAACTGAAGCTTTCTTT.

In its sample, this clonotype was seen many times. The chain couples TRBV24-1 to TRBJ2-6; 13 bases are shared with TRBD2. CDR3 length: 17 amino acids. CDR1 KGHDR and CDR2 SFDVKD come from the germline V gene. The J segment lost 2 bases and the V segment lost 5 bases, leaving 2 bases of the junction unmatched. Written as DNA, the CDR3 is TGTGCCACCAGTGTTGGGACTAGCGGGACTGGGGCCAACGTCCTGACTTTC. It codes for CATSVGTSGTGANVLTF.